This entry describes one T cell receptor (beta chain). Its specificity is unknown. This CDR3 is built from 17 residues. The trim removed 4 bases at V and 3 bases at J, leaving 16 bases unmatched. The germline V gene encodes CDR1 SGHRS and CDR2 YFSETQ. These data originate in a study of Graves' ophthalmopathy and Graves' hyperthyroidism. In the study overall: The term stable hyperthyroidism indicated an absence of ophthalmopathy within 18 months of follow-up. Study results and caveats: The model flagged ophthalmopathy progression at more than 70% sensitivity and nearly 75% specificity. Detection in blood was also observed for most expanded thyroid clonotypes above 0.001 frequency.

As the template, RNA transcripts were used to amplify TCR beta CDR3 regions. An opening RT-PCR round employed HTBI primers and preceded a second-round multiplex PCR. A single record per CDR3 protein comes from TCRdb applying MiXCR to the multiplex PCR reads. This sample has 450,000 to 600,000 distinct CDR3 sequences, with 35% to 45% found just once. The study recruited hyperthyroidism patients aged 18 to 65 who were newly diagnosed, under 2 months' duration. The rearrangement joins TRBV5-1 to TRBJ2-7; 7 positions agree with TRBD1. This clonotype was sampled from an adult man with Graves' hyperthyroidism. Sample: peripheral blood or thyroid tissue (not recorded which). The CDR3 DNA reads as TGCGCCAGCAGCATGGGACAGCCCTTTCTCAGGGTCTACGAGCAGTACTTC. It codes for CASSMGQPFLRVYEQYF.